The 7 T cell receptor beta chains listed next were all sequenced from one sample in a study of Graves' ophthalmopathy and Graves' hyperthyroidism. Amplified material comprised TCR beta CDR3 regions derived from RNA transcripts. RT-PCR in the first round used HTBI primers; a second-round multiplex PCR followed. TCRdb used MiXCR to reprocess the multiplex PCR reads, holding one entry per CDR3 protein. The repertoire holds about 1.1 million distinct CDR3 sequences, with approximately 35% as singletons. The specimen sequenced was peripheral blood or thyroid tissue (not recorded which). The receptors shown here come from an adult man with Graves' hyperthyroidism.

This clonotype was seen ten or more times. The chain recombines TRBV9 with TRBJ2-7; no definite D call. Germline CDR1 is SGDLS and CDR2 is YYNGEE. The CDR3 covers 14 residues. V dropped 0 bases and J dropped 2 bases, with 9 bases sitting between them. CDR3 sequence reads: CASSVGRKTYEQYF. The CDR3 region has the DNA TGTGCCAGCAGCGTAGGTCGGAAGACCTACGAGCAGTACTTC.

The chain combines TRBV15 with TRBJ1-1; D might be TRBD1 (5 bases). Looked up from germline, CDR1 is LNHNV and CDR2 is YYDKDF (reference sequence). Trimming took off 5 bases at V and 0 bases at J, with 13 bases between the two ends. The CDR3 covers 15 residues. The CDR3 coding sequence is TGTGCCACCAGCGTCCAGGGAGTAATGAACACTGAAGCTTTCTTT. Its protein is CATSVQGVMNTEAFF.

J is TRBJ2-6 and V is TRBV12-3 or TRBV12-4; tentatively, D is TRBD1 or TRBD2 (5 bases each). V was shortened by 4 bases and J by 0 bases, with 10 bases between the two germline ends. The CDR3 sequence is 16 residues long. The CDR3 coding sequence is TGTGCCAGCAGTTCAGGGACCTTCTCTGGGGCCAACGTCCTGACTTTC. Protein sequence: CASSSGTFSGANVLTF.

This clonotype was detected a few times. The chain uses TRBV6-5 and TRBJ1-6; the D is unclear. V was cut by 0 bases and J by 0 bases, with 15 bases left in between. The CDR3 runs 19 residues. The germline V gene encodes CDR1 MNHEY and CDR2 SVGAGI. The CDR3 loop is CASSYSIYSASSYNSPLHF. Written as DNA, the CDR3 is TGTGCCAGCAGTTACTCGATCTACAGTGCCAGCTCCTATAATTCACCCCTCCACTTT.

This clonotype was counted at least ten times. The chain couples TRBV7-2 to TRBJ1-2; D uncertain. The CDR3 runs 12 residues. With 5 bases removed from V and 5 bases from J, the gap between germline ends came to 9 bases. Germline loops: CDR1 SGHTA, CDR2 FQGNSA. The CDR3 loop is CASSLISYGYTF. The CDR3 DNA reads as TGTGCCAGCAGCCTCATATCGTATGGCTACACCTTC. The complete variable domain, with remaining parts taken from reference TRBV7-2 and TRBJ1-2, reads GAGVSQSPSNKVTEKGKDVELRCDPISGHTALYWYRQSLGQGLEFLIYFQGNSAPDKSGLPSDRFSAERTGGSVSTLTIQRTQQEDSAVYLCASSLISYGYTFGSGTRLTVV.

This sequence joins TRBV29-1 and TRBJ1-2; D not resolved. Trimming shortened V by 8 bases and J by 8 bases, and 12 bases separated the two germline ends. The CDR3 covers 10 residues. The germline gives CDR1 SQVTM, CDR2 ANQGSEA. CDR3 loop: CSSLLGGYTF. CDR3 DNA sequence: TGCAGCAGTTTATTGGGGGGCTACACCTTC.

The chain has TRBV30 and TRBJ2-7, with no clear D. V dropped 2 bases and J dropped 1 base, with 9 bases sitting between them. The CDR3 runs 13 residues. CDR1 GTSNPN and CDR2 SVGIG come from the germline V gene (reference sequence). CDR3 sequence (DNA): TGTGCCTGGAGTCAGGTCCCTTCCTACGAGCAGTACTTC. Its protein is CAWSQVPSYEQYF.